A single sample gave rise to the 8 T cell receptor beta chains below, sequenced in a study of T-cell reconstitution after alpha-beta-depleted transplantation in children. Unique molecular identifiers were used in preparing the TCRbeta library. TCRdb re-called the PCR reads through MiXCR, storing one row per CDR3 protein. The sample consists of about 500,000 distinct CDR3 sequences, roughly 11% of them appearing once. Source: PBMCs, mostly from graft donor cells, taken 180 days after TCRalphabeta/CD19-depleted stem cell transplant. The receptors here all came from a female patient aged 2-9 years who had a stem cell transplant for aplastic anemia, so the T cells may come from the graft donor.

Remarks on this clonotype: Since a much larger clone is just one base distant, this may be a read error. V is TRBV20-1 and J is TRBJ2-7, with a tentative D call TRBD2 (5 bases). The V end lost 4 bases, the J end lost 2 bases, and 15 bases lay between the germline ends. The CDR3 totals 14 residues. Germline V gene sequence: CDR1 DFQATT, CDR2 SNEGSKA (reference sequence). As DNA, the CDR3 is TGCAGTGCTACACCAAGAGGGATACCCTACGAGCAGTACGTC. Residues: CSATPRGIPYEQYV.

This clonotype has only a few counts. The chain carries TRBV11-2 and TRBJ2-7, with D perhaps TRBD2 (6 bases). The V and J ends lost 5 bases and 4 bases respectively, with 27 bases between them. This CDR3 comprises 18 residues. Germline V gene data show CDR1 as SGHAT and CDR2 as FQNNGV. The DNA of the CDR3 is TGTGCCAGCAGCCGTCGGGTCGGGGGACCACCTAGGGTTTACGAGCAGTACTTC. This translates into CASSRRVGGPPRVYEQYF.

The rearrangement uses TRBV5-1 and TRBJ2-5; no firm D call. V lost 2 bases to trimming and J lost 2 bases, with 10 bases between them. The CDR3 spans 14 residues. Germline V gives CDR1 SGHRS, CDR2 YFSETQ. CDR3 bases: TGCGCCAGCAGCTTTAATGCCGGTCAAGAGACCCAGTACTTC. Its translation is CASSFNAGQETQYF.

This clonotype occurred a few times. V and J are TRBV20-1 and TRBJ2-3; 8 bases align to TRBD2. The CDR3 loop spans 12 amino acids. In germline, CDR1 is DFQATT, CDR2 SNEGSKA (reference sequence). J was trimmed by 6 bases and V by 6 bases; bases with no gene match: 5. This CDR3 reads CSATTSADTQYF. CDR3 coding DNA: TGCAGTGCAACGACTAGCGCGGATACGCAGTATTTT.

This clonotype was observed many times. The chain uses TRBV6-5 and TRBJ2-3; TRBD2 aligns across 8 bases. The germline V gene has CDR1 MNHEY and CDR2 SVGAGI. V lost 2 bases, J lost 5 bases, and 6 bases stayed unmatched. The CDR3 loop spans 15 amino acids. The CDR3: CASSYRGGQGDTQYF. The CDR3 bases are TGTGCCAGCAGTTACCGCGGGGGGCAAGGAGATACGCAGTATTTT.

There are a few counts of this clonotype. V usage is TRBV12-3 or TRBV12-4 and J usage is TRBJ2-7, with D possibly being TRBD1 (6 bases). The CDR3 has 13 amino acids. Trimming left V 6 bases short and J 3 bases short, with 12 bases between. CDR3 loop: CASSARGFYEQYF. In DNA, the CDR3 is TGTGCCAGCAGCGCCAGGGGTTTCTACGAGCAGTACTTC.

This chain connects TRBV4-2 to TRBJ2-7, with 11 positions matching TRBD2. Germline CDR1 is LGHNA and CDR2 is YNFKEQ. This CDR3 spans 15 amino acids. V was pared by 3 bases and J by 2 bases, with 3 bases of the junction left unmatched. The CDR3 DNA reads as TGTGCCAGCAGCCAGCTAGCGGGAGGTACCTACGAGCAGTACTTC. It yields the protein CASSQLAGGTYEQYF.

This clonotype appeared many times. This chain joins TRBV12-3 or TRBV12-4 and TRBJ2-3; tentative D call: TRBD1 (5 bases). With 1 base removed from V and 5 bases from J, the gap between germline ends came to 10 bases. The CDR3 is made up of 14 amino acids. CDR3 DNA sequence: TGTGCCAGCAGTTTAGAGGGGCAGGGAGATACGCAGTATTTT. Translating it yields CASSLEGQGDTQYF.